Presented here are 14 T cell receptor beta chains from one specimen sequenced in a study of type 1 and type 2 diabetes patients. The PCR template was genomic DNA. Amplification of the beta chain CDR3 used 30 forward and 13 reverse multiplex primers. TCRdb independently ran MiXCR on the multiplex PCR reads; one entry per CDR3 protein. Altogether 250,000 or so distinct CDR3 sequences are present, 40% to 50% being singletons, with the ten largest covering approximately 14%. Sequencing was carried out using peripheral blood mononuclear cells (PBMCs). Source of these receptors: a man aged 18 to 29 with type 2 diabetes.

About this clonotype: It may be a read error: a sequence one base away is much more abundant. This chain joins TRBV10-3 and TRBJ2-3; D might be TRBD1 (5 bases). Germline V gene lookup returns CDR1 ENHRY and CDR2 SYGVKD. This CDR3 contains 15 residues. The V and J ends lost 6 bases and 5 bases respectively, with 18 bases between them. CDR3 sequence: CAIRSGNSFIDTQYF. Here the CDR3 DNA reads TGTGCCATCAGGTCAGGGAACTCCTTCATAGATACGCAGTATTTT.

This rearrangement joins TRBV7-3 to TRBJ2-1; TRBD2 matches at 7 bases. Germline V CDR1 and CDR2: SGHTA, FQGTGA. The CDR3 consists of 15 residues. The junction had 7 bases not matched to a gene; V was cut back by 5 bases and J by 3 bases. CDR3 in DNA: TGTGCCAGCAGCCCAAGCGGGGAACGCTACAATGAGCAGTTCTTC. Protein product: CASSPSGERYNEQFF.

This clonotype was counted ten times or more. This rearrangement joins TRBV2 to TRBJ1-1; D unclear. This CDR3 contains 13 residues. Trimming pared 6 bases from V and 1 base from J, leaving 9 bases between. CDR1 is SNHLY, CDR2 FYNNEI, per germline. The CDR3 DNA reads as TGTGCCAGCAGCGTTACAGAGAACACTGAAGCTTTCTTT. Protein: CASSVTENTEAFF.

The CDR3 spells CASSLIGRGTEAFF. The CDR3 DNA reads as TGTGCCAGCAGCTTAATAGGCAGGGGAACTGAAGCTTTCTTT. This sequence joins TRBV7-2 and TRBJ1-1, with a tentative D call TRBD1 (6 bases). Germline V lookup: CDR1 SGHTA, CDR2 FQGNSA. CDR3 size: 14 residues. Trimming shortened V by 2 bases and J by 5 bases, and 12 bases separated the two germline ends.

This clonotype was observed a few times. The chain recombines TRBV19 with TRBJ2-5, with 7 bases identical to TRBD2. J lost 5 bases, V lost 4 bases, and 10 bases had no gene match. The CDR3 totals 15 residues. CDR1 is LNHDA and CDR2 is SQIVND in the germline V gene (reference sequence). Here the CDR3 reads CASSRGGDPAETQYF. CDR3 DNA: TGTGCCAGTAGTAGGGGGGGGGACCCGGCGGAGACCCAGTACTTC.

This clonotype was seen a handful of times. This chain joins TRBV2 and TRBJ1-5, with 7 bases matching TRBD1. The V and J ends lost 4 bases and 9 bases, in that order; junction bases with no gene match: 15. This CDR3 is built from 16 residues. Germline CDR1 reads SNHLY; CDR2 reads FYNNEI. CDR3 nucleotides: TGTGCCAGCAGTGGACAGGGCCCTCAAACCTATCGGCCCCAGCATTTT. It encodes CASSGQGPQTYRPQHF.

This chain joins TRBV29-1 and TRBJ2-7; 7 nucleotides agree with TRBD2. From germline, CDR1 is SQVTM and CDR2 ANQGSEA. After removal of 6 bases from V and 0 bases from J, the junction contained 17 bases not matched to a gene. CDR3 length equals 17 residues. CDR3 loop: CSVYGTTIKSSSYEQYF. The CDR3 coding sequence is TGCAGCGTGTACGGGACTACAATCAAATCTAGCTCCTACGAGCAGTACTTC.

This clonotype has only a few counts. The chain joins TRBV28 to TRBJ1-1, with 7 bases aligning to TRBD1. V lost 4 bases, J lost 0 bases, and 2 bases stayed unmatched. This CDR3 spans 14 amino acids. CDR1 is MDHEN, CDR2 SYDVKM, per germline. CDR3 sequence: CASSWDSLNTEAFF. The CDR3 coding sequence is TGTGCCAGCAGTTGGGACAGCCTGAACACTGAAGCTTTCTTT.

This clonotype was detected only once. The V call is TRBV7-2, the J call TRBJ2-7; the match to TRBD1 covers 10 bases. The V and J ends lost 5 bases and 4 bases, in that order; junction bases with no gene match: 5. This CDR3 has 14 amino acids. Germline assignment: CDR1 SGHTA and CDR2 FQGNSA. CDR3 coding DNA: TGTGCCAGCAGCGGGGGACAGGGGATATACGAGCAGTACTTC. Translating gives CASSGGQGIYEQYF.

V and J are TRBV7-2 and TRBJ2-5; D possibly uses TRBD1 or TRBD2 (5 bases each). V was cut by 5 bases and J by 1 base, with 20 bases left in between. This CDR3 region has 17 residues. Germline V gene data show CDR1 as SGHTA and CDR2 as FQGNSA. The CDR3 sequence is CASSLRPGPRLQETQYF. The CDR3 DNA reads TGTGCCAGCAGCCTTCGACCGGGACCCCGCCTCCAAGAGACCCAGTACTTC.

This CDR3 reads CASTGGSYGYTF. In DNA form, the CDR3 reads TGTGCCAGCACCGGAGGGAGCTATGGCTACACCTTC. This rearrangement joins TRBV7-2 to TRBJ1-2; no clear D. V dropped 7 bases and J dropped 4 bases, with 10 bases sitting between them. In germline, CDR1 is SGHTA, CDR2 FQGNSA. The CDR3 is 12 amino acids.

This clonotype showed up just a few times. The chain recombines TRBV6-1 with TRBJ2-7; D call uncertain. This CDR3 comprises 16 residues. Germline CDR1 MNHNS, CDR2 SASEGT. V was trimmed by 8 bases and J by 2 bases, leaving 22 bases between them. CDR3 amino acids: CASLSRRIPSAYEQYF. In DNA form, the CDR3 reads TGTGCCAGCCTCTCACGAAGGATACCTTCGGCCTACGAGCAGTACTTC.

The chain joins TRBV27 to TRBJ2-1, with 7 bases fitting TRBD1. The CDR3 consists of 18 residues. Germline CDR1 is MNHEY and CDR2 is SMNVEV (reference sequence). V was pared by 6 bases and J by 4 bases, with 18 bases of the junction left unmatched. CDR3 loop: CASRPKNRGSLWYNEQFF. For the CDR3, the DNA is TGTGCCAGCAGACCTAAGAACAGGGGATCCTTATGGTACAATGAGCAGTTCTTC.

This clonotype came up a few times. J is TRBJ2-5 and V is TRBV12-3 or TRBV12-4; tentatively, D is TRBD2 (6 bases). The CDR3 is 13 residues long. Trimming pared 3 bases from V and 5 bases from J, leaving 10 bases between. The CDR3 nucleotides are TGTGCCAGCAGTTTGACTAGGGTCGAGACCCAGTACTTC. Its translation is CASSLTRVETQYF.